This T cell receptor beta chain was sequenced for a study of T cell repertoires in cytomegalovirus infection. At the level of the study: Public TCR beta signatures were indicative of both CMV infection and a matching HLA type.

Germline V gene sequence: CDR1 SQVTM, CDR2 ANQGSEA. V was trimmed by 5 bases and J by 0 bases, leaving 8 bases between them. The CDR3 is 13 residues long. Findings of the study overall: HLA-C-restricted CMV clonotypes gave the most frequent clonotype in two of eight donors.

This clonotype came up many times. Its cognate antigen is unknown. TCRdb re-analysed the reads in MiXCR, keeping a single row per CDR3 protein. This table has 300,000 or so distinct CDR3 sequences, about a tenth appearing once. The sample taken for sequencing was PBMCs. This chain uses TRBV29-1 with TRBJ2-4, with D tentatively TRBD2 (5 bases). The source of this sequence is a human donor in good health (CMV status not recorded). Some clones in this sample may be carry-over from other donors' samples. The CDR3 sequence is CSVFEGAKNIQYF. The CDR3 nucleotides read TGCAGCGTTTTTGAGGGAGCCAAAAACATTCAGTACTTC.